A selection of T cell receptor beta chains follows, all from one sample in a study of blood T cell repertoires in COVID-19. Profiling relied on immunoSEQ multiplex PCR, and the TCRdb table lists in-frame clones only, not all of them. The data show about 390,000 clones, around nine tenths seen once. The specimen was PBMCs or T cells enriched from blood (not recorded which). All receptors come from a woman aged 45-65 years who had recovered from COVID-19. The CDR3 runs from the conserved cysteine through the conserved F or W. The order of the fields is D gene, V gene, clone size, J gene, CDR3 protein, CDR3 DNA. The D gene is left open where the match is weak. Clone sizes are given selectively: once, few, many, or a class where the clone is expanded.

-	TRBV2	-	TRBJ1-2	CASSEDSPNYGYTF	TGTGCCAGCAGTGAGGACAGTCCTAACTATGGCTACACCTTC
TRBD1	TRBV7-9	few	TRBJ1-1	CASSTSPQGRRTTEAFF	TGTGCCAGCAGCACCTCCCCACAGGGGCGGAGAACCACTGAAGCTTTCTTT
TRBD1	TRBV19	-	TRBJ1-1	CATNRDRGRTEAFF	TGTGCCACAAACCGGGACAGGGGGCGGACTGAAGCTTTCTTT
TRBD1	TRBV28	once	TRBJ1-2	CATAGGQGPYGYTF	TGTGCCACCGCCGGCGGACAGGGCCCCTATGGCTACACCTTC
TRBD2	TRBV29-1	-	TRBJ2-7	CSVVAGGGSYEQYF	TGCAGCGTTGTCGCTGGCGGGGGTTCCTACGAGCAGTACTTC
-	TRBV11-2	-	TRBJ2-3	CASSFFSGTDTQYF	TGTGCCAGCAGCTTCTTTTCGGGCACAGATACGCAGTATTTT
TRBD2	TRBV4-1	once	TRBJ2-5	CASSPRLLAGEETQYF	TGCGCCAGCAGCCCACGCCTTCTAGCGGGAGAAGAGACCCAGTACTTC
-	TRBV5-1	-	TRBJ2-5	CASSLARSGETQYF	TGCGCCAGCAGCTTGGCCAGGAGCGGGGAGACCCAGTACTTC
TRBD1	TRBV7-9	-	TRBJ1-2	CASSRGGGNYGYTF	TGTGCCAGCAGCCGCGGAGGGGGCAACTATGGCTACACCTTC
-	TRBV27	-	TRBJ1-6	CASRAPAGRSYNSPLHF	TGTGCCAGCAGAGCCCCAGCAGGGCGCTCCTATAATTCACCCCTCCACTTT
-	TRBV19	-	TRBJ1-3	CASGQAYSGNTIYF	TGTGCCAGTGGTCAGGCATACTCTGGAAACACCATATATTTT
TRBD2	TRBV5-1	-	TRBJ2-3	CASSNSGSYTDTQYF	TGCGCCAGCAGCAATAGCGGGTCCTACACAGATACGCAGTATTTT
TRBD1	TRBV6-5	-	TRBJ2-7	CASSYARDRAYEQYF	TGTGCCAGCAGTTACGCCCGGGACAGGGCCTACGAGCAGTACTTC
-	TRBV5-4	-	TRBJ1-2	CASSSGQGAGGYTF	TGTGCCAGCAGCTCCGGGCAAGGGGCCGGGGGCTACACCTTC
-	TRBV3-1/TRBV3-2	-	TRBJ2-7	CASSQAGSYEQYF	TGTGCCAGCAGCCAAGCGGGTTCTTACGAGCAGTACTTC
TRBD2	TRBV11-3	-	TRBJ2-1	CASSQGVAGLYNEQFF	TGTGCCAGCAGCCAAGGGGTAGCGGGTCTCTACAATGAGCAGTTCTTC
TRBD1	TRBV11-2	-	TRBJ2-5	CASSPLTGGLQETQYF	TGTGCCAGCAGCCCCCTGACAGGGGGCCTCCAAGAGACCCAGTACTTC
-	TRBV5-1	-	TRBJ2-1	CASSLWRGWEQFF	TGCGCCAGCAGCTTGTGGCGGGGATGGGAGCAGTTCTTC
TRBD2	TRBV6-2/TRBV6-3	-	TRBJ2-7	CASSYSASGGPSYEQYF	TGTGCCAGCAGTTACTCGGCTAGCGGGGGACCCTCCTACGAGCAGTACTTC
TRBD1	TRBV30	-	TRBJ2-6	CAWTTGGASGANVLTF	TGTGCCTGGACGACAGGGGGCGCTTCTGGGGCCAACGTCCTGACTTTC
-	TRBV5-6	-	TRBJ2-7	CASSLGGVGYEQYF	TGTGCCAGCAGTTTGGGCGGGGTAGGCTACGAGCAGTACTTC
-	TRBV7-9	-	TRBJ1-1	CASSDPTLLGARTEAFF	TGTGCCAGCAGCGATCCTACCCTTCTGGGGGCACGGACTGAAGCTTTCTTT
-	TRBV9	-	TRBJ1-6	CASSDAQGLLSPLHF	TGTGCCAGCAGCGACGCCCAGGGTTTACTTTCACCCCTCCACTTT
-	TRBV11-3	-	TRBJ1-6	CASSSLTGTYNSPLHF	TGTGCCAGCAGCTCGCTCACCGGGACCTATAATTCACCCCTCCACTTT
-	TRBV29-1	-	TRBJ1-4	CSVEGGPGEKLFF	TGCAGCGTTGAGGGGGGACCGGGTGAAAAACTGTTTTTT
-	TRBV4-2	-	TRBJ1-6	CASRPHVQGYNSPLHF	TGTGCCAGCAGACCTCACGTTCAGGGTTATAATTCACCCCTCCACTTT
-	TRBV6-2/TRBV6-3	few	TRBJ2-3	CASSRSGGLSADTQYF	TGTGCCAGCAGCCGCTCAGGAGGTCTGTCAGCAGATACGCAGTATTTT
TRBD1	TRBV24-1	-	TRBJ1-1	CATSDTPGQGATNTEAFF	TGTGCCACCAGTGATACCCCGGGACAGGGGGCCACGAACACTGAAGCTTTCTTT
TRBD1	TRBV9	-	TRBJ2-5	CASSAGDRVETQYF	TGTGCCAGCAGCGCGGGGGACAGGGTTGAGACCCAGTACTTC
TRBD1	TRBV5-4	-	TRBJ1-6	CASSVRDRHNSPLHF	TGTGCCAGCAGCGTCCGGGACAGACATAATTCACCCCTCCACTTT
TRBD1	TRBV7-2	few	TRBJ2-5	CASSSLQTGGWPKSQYF	TGTGCCAGCAGCTCGCTACAGACAGGGGGCTGGCCCAAGTCCCAGTACTTC
TRBD1	TRBV24-1	-	TRBJ2-1	CATSDPPGTGVYNEQFF	TGTGCCACCAGTGATCCACCCGGGACAGGGGTCTACAATGAGCAGTTCTTC
-	TRBV11-2	-	TRBJ2-7	CASSPSSYEQYF	TGTGCCAGCAGCCCTAGCTCCTACGAGCAGTACTTC
TRBD2	TRBV11-3	-	TRBJ2-5	CASSSRGGRETQYF	TGTGCCAGCAGTTCACGAGGCGGGAGGGAGACCCAGTACTTC
TRBD1	TRBV24-1	-	TRBJ1-4	CATSETGRDEKLFF	TGTGCCACCAGTGAGACAGGGCGAGATGAAAAACTGTTTTTT
-	TRBV27	-	TRBJ1-3	CASMTFNGNTIYF	TGTGCCAGTATGACTTTTAACGGAAACACCATATATTTT
TRBD1	TRBV7-8	few	TRBJ1-4	CASNQTGATNEKLFF	TGTGCCAGCAACCAAACAGGGGCAACTAATGAAAAACTGTTTTTT
-	TRBV5-1	-	TRBJ2-7	CASSPSSYEQYF	TGCGCCAGCAGCCCGTCCTCCTACGAGCAGTACTTC
-	TRBV9	-	TRBJ1-2	CASSVYAGNYGYTF	TGTGCCAGCAGCGTATATGCGGGGAACTATGGCTACACCTTC
-	TRBV6-5	-	TRBJ2-1	CASRPMLTRNNEQFF	TGTGCCAGCAGACCCATGCTTACGAGAAACAATGAGCAGTTCTTC
-	TRBV2	once	TRBJ1-1	CASIFSTLAANTEAFF	TGTGCCAGCATATTCTCCACGTTGGCCGCGAACACTGAAGCTTTCTTT
-	TRBV5-4	-	TRBJ1-2	CASSLDSQLAGYTF	TGTGCCAGCAGCTTGGACAGCCAACTTGCCGGCTACACCTTC
TRBD1	TRBV5-4	-	TRBJ1-1	CASSLAGGLYTEAFF	TGTGCCAGCAGCTTAGCAGGGGGTCTGTACACTGAAGCTTTCTTT
-	TRBV7-9	-	TRBJ1-1	CASLKTEAALMFTEAFF	TGTGCCAGCTTGAAGACCGAGGCAGCCCTGATGTTCACTGAAGCTTTCTTT
TRBD2	TRBV7-7	once	TRBJ2-7	CASSKSGGAAYEQYF	TGTGCTAGCAGCAAGAGCGGGGGGGCCGCCTACGAGCAGTACTTC
TRBD2	TRBV18	-	TRBJ2-3	CASSPQERGGLAADTQYF	TGTGCCAGCTCACCACAAGAGCGGGGGGGGCTGGCGGCAGATACGCAGTATTTT
-	TRBV10-3	many	TRBJ1-5	CAIRGDGGQPQHF	TGTGCCATAAGGGGCGACGGGGGTCAGCCCCAGCATTTT
-	TRBV27	-	TRBJ1-2	CASSHQNYGYTF	TGTGCCAGCAGCCACCAGAACTATGGCTACACCTTC
TRBD1	TRBV3-1/TRBV3-2	-	TRBJ2-2	CASTQRDRGRDGELFF	TGTGCCAGCACCCAGCGGGACAGGGGTAGGGACGGGGAGCTGTTTTTT
-	TRBV7-8	once	TRBJ1-1	CASSLDSDIGNTEAFF	TGTGCCAGCAGCTTAGATTCCGACATTGGTAACACTGAAGCTTTCTTT
-	TRBV21-1	once	TRBJ2-2	CASGPRRQGAFVGRGELFF	TGTGCCAGCGGACCCCGTAGACAGGGGGCCTTCGTGGGGCGTGGGGAGCTGTTTTTT
-	TRBV29-1	-	TRBJ1-2	CSVDIGSYGYTF	TGCAGCGTTGATATTGGCAGCTATGGCTACACCTTC
-	TRBV12-3/TRBV12-4	-	TRBJ2-3	CASTITDTQYF	TGTGCCAGCACTATCACAGATACGCAGTATTTT
-	TRBV28	-	TRBJ1-6	CASGGVGGYNSPLHF	TGTGCCAGTGGCGGGGTCGGGGGTTATAATTCACCCCTCCACTTT
-	TRBV13	-	TRBJ2-7	CASSLRSAPLSQQYF	TGTGCCAGCAGCTTACGGTCCGCGCCCTTAAGCCAGCAGTACTTC
-	TRBV10-3	-	TRBJ1-5	CAISGTREEDQHF	TGTGCCATCAGTGGTACTAGGGAAGAGGATCAGCATTTT
TRBD1	TRBV7-9	few	TRBJ1-6	CASSLVQGNSPLHF	TGTGCCAGCAGCTTAGTACAGGGGAATTCACCCCTCCACTTT
TRBD1	TRBV29-1	-	TRBJ1-1	CSVVLETGVGTEAFF	TGCAGCGTTGTTCTTGAGACAGGGGTGGGGACTGAAGCTTTCTTT
TRBD1	TRBV7-3	-	TRBJ1-2	CASSLQRTGTNYGYTF	TGTGCCAGCAGCTTACAAAGGACAGGGACTAACTATGGCTACACCTTC